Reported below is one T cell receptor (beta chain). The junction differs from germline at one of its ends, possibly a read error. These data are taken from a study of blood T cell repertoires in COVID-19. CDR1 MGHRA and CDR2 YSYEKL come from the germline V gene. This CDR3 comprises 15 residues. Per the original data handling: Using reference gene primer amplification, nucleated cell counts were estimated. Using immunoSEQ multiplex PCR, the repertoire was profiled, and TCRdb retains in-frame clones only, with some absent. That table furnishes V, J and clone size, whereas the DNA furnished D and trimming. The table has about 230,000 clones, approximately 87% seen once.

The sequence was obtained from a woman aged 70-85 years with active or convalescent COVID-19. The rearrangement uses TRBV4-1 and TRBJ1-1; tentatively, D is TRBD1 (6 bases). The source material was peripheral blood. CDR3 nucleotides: TGCGCCAGCAGCGGCGTGAGGCAGGGGATACCTGAGGCTTTCTTT. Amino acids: CASSGVRQGIPEAFF.